This TCR beta chain emerged from a study of breast tumors, draining lymph nodes, adjacent tissues. TCRdb analysed the multiplex PCR reads with MiXCR anew, one entry per CDR3 protein. The sample includes 150,000 to 200,000 distinct CDR3 sequences, roughly 30% of them seen just once. Overall study results and limits: Data only fit, rather than demonstrated, lymph node origin of most tumor T cells.

Germline CDR1 reads SGHNT; CDR2 reads YENEEA. V lost 5 bases and J lost 2; bases outside the gene matches: 16. This CDR3 region has 18 residues. Samples came from axillary lymph nodes draining the breast cancer. This clonotype was counted between two and nine times. What it binds is unknown. The receptor comes from a female donor with breast cancer. Some clones in this sample may be carry-over from other donors' samples. Source material: axillary lymph node tissue. This chain connects TRBV11-3 to TRBJ2-5; 8 nucleotides agree with TRBD2. DNA for the CDR3: TGTGCCAGCAGCCAATTTAGAGGGACCGGGGGGGGGCAAGAGACCCAGTACTTC. Protein: CASSQFRGTGGGQETQYF.